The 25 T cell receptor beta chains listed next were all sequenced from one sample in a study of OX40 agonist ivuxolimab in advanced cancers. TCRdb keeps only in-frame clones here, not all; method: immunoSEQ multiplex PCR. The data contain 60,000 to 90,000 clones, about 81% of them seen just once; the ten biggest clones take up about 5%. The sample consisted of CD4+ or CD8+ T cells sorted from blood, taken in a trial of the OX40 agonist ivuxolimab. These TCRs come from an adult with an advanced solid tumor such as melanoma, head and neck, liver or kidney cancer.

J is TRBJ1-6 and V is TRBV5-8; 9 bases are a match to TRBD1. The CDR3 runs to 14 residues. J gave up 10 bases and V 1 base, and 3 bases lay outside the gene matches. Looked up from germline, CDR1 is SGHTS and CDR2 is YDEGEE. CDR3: CASSLYRGRSPLHF. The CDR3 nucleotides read TGTGCCAGCAGCTTGTACAGGGGGCGATCACCCCTCCACTTT.

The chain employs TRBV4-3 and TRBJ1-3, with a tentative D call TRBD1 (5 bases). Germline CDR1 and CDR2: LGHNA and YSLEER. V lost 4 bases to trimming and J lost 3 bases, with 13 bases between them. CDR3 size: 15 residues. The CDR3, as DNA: TGCGCCAGCAGCCTAGGCTCGGGACTTGGAAACACCATATATTTT. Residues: CASSLGSGLGNTIYF.

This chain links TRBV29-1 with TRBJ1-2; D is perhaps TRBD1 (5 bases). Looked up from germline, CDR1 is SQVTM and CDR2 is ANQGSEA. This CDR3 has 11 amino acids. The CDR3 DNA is TGCAGTGCCGGGACCGACTATGGCTACACCTTC. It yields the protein CSAGTDYGYTF.

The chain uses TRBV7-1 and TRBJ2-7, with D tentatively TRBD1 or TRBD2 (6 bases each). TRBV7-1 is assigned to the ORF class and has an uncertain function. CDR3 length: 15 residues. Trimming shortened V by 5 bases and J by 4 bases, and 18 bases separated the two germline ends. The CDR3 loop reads CASSVGRPGAYEQYF. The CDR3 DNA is TGTGCCAGCAGCGTGGGGCGGCCGGGGGCATACGAGCAGTACTTC.

Here the CDR3 DNA reads TGTGCCAGCAGTTCCCGGACAGGGGATCAGCCCCAGCATTTT. It codes for CASSSRTGDQPQHF. This sequence joins TRBV6-5 and TRBJ1-5; 9 bases align to TRBD1. After removal of 4 bases from V and 5 bases from J, the junction contained 3 bases not matched to a gene. Per the germline V gene, CDR1 is MNHEY and CDR2 is SVGAGI. There are 14 residues in the CDR3.

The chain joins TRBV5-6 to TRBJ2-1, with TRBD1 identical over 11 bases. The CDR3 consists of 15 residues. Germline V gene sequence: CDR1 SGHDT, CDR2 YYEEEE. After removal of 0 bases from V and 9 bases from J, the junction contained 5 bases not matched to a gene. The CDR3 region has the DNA TGTGCCAGCAGCTTGGGCGGACAGGGGGCGACTGAGCAGTTCTTC. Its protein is CASSLGGQGATEQFF.

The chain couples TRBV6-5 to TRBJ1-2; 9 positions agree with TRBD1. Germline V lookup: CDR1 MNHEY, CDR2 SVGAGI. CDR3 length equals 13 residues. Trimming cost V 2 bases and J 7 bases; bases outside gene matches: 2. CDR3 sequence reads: CASSYGTGSGYTF. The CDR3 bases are TGTGCCAGCAGTTACGGGACAGGGAGTGGCTACACCTTC.

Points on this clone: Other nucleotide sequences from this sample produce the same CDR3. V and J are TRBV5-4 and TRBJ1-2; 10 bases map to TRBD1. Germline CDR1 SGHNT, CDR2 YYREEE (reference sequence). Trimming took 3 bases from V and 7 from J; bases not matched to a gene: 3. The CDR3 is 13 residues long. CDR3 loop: CASSSGQGGGYTF. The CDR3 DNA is TGTGCCAGCAGCTCTGGACAGGGGGGTGGCTACACCTTC.

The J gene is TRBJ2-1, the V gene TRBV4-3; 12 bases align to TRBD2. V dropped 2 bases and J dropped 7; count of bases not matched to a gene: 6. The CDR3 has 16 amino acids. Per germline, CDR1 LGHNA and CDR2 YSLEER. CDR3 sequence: CASSQSSGRALNEQFF. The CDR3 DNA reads TGCGCCAGCAGCCAATCTAGCGGGAGGGCCTTAAATGAGCAGTTCTTC.

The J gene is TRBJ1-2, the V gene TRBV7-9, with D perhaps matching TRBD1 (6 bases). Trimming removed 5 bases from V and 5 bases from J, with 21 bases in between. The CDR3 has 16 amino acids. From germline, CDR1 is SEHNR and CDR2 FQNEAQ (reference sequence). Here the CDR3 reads CASSTGGRLLGYGYTF. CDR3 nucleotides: TGTGCCAGCAGCACGGGGGGCCGCCTACTCGGGTATGGCTACACCTTC.

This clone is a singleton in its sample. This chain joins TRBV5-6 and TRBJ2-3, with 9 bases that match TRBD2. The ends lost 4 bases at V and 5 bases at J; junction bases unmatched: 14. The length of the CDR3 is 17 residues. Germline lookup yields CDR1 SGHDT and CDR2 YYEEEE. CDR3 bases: TGTGCCAGCAGCGCCGTGATGGGGGCGGGAGGGGTAGATACGCAGTATTTT. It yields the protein CASSAVMGAGGVDTQYF.

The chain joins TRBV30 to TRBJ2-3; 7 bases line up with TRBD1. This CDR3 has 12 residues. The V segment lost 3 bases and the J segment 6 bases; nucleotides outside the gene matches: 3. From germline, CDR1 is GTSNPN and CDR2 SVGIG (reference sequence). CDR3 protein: CAWRTGTDTQYF. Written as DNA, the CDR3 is TGTGCCTGGAGGACAGGGACCGATACGCAGTATTTT.

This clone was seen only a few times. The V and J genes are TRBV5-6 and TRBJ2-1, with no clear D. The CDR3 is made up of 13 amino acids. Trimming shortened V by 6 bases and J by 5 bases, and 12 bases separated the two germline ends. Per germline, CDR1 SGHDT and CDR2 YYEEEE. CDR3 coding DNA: TGTGCCAGCACGTCAGGCCCCAACAATGAGCAGTTCTTC. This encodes CASTSGPNNEQFF.

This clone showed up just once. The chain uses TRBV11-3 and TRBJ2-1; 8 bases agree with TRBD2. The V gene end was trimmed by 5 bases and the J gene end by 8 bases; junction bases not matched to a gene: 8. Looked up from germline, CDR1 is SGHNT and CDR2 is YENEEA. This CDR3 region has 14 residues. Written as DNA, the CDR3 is TGTGCCAGCAGCCGCGGGGGGACTATTGATGAGCAGTTCTTC. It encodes CASSRGGTIDEQFF.

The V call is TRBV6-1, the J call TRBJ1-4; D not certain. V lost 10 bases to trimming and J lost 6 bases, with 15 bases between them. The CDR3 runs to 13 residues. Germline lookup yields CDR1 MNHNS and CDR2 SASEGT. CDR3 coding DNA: TGTGCCATTTCATTTGTTGTCGATGAAAAACTGTTTTTT. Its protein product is CAISFVVDEKLFF.

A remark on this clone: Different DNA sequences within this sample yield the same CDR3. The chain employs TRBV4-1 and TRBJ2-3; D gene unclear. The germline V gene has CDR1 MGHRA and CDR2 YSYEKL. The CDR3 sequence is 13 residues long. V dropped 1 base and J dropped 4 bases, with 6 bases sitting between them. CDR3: CASSQAGADTQYF. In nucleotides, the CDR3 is TGCGCCAGCAGCCAAGCTGGAGCAGATACGCAGTATTTT.

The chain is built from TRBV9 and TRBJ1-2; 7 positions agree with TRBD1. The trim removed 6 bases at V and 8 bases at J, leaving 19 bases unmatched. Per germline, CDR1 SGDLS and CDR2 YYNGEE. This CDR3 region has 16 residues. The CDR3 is CASTKADRALIWGYTF. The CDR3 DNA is TGTGCCAGCACCAAAGCCGACAGGGCCCTGATTTGGGGCTACACCTTC.

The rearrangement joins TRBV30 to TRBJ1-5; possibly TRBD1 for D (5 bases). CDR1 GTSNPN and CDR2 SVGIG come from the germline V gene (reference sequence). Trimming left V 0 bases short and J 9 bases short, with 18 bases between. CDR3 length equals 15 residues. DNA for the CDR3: TGTGCCTGGAGTGTAAGCGGGGGGGTATGGGGGCCCCAGCATTTT. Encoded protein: CAWSVSGGVWGPQHF. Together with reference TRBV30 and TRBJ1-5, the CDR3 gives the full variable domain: SQTIHQWPATLVQPVGSPLSLECTVEGTSNPNLYWYRQAAGRGLQLLFYSVGIGQISSEVPQNLSASRPQDRQFILSSKKLLLSDSGFYLCAWSVSGGVWGPQHFGDGTRLSIL.

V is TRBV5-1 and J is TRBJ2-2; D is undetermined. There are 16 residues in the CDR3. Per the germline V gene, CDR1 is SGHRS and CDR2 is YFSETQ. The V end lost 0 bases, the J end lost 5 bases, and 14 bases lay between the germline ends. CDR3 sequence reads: CASSLVAVPGTGELFF. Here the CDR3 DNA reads TGCGCCAGCAGCTTGGTTGCGGTCCCCGGGACCGGGGAGCTGTTTTTT. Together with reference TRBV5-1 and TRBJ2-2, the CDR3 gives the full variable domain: KAGVTQTPRYLIKTRGQQVTLSCSPISGHRSVSWYQQTPGQGLQFLFEYFSETQRNKGNFPGRFSGRQFSNSRSEMNVSTLELGDSALYLCASSLVAVPGTGELFFGEGSRLTVL.

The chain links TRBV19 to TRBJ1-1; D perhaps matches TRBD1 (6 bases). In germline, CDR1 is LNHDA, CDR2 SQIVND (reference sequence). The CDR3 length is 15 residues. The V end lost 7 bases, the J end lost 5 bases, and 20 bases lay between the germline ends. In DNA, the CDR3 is TGTGCCAGTATCCCCCTTACAGGGAAGAGGACTGAAGCTTTCTTT. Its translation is CASIPLTGKRTEAFF.

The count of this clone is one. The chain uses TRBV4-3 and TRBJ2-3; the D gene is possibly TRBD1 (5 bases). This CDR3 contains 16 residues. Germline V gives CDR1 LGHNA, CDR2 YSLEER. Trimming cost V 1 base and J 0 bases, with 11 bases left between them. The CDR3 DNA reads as TGCGCCAGCAGCCAAGCGGCAGGGCCAAGCACAGATACGCAGTATTTT. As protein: CASSQAAGPSTDTQYF.

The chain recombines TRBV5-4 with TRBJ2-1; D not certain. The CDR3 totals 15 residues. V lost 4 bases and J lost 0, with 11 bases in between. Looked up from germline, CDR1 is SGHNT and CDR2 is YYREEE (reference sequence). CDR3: CASSPGPGSYNEQFF. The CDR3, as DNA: TGTGCCAGCAGCCCCGGACCCGGCTCCTACAATGAGCAGTTCTTC. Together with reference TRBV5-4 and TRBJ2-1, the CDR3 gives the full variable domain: ETGVTQSPTHLIKTRGQQVTLRCSSQSGHNTVSWYQQALGQGPQFIFQYYREEENGRGNFPPRFSGLQFPNYSSELNVNALELDDSALYLCASSPGPGSYNEQFFGPGTRLTVL.

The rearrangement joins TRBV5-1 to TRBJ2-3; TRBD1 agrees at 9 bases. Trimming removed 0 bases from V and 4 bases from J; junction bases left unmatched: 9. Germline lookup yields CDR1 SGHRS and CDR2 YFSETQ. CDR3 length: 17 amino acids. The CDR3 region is CASSLGTTGGVADTQYF. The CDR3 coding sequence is TGCGCCAGCAGCTTGGGAACTACAGGGGGCGTGGCAGATACGCAGTATTTT.

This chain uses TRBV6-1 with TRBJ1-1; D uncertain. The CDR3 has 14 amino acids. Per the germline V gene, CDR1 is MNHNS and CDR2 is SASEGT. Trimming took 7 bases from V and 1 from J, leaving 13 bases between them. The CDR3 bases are TGTGCCAGCATTATGGACCGACCGAACACTGAAGCTTTCTTT. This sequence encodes CASIMDRPNTEAFF.

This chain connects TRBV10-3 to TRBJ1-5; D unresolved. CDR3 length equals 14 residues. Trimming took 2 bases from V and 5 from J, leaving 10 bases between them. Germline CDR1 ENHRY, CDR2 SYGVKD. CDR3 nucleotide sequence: TGTGCCATCAGTGAGGGAGGGAGAGATCAGCCCCAGCATTTT. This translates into CAISEGGRDQPQHF.